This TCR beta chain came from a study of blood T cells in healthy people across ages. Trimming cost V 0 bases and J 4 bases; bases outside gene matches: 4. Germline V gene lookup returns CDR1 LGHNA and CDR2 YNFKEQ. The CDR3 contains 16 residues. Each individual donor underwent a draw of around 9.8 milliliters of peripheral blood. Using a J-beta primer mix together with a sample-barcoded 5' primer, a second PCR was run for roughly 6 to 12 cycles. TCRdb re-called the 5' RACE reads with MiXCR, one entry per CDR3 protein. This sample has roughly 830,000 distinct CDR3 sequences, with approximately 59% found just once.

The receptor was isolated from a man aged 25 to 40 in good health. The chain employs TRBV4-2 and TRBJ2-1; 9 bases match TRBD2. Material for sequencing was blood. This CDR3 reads CASSQEASGGYNEQFF. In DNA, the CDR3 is TGTGCCAGCAGCCAAGAGGCAAGCGGGGGGTACAATGAGCAGTTCTTC.